The next 5 T cell receptor beta chains were all read from a single sample in a study of post-analysis software for immune sequencing data. Antigens for these TCRs are unknown. TCR beta cDNA libraries included unique molecular identifiers. TCRdb called the PCR reads again in MiXCR, with one record for every CDR3 protein. The sample includes roughly 580,000 distinct CDR3 sequences, roughly 40% seen only once; the top ten take approximately 1.7%. General study findings and limits: Patients used a handful of TRBV segments, including TRBV5-6, TRBV5-1 and TRBV20-1, more often than controls.

Sequencing was done on a sample of blood. The receptors stem from a girl aged 5-17 years with multiple sclerosis.

This clonotype was seen more than once but under ten times. The CDR3 region has the DNA TGTGCCAGCAGTTTATTGCCTCCGGACAGGGACTCCTACGAGCAGTACTTC. Translating it yields CASSLLPPDRDSYEQYF. The chain uses TRBV12-3 or TRBV12-4 and TRBJ2-7; 8 nucleotides line up with TRBD1. Germline trimming cut 2 bases from V and 0 bases from J; bases unmatched to any gene: 9. The CDR3 length is 17 residues.

The chain combines TRBV7-2 with TRBJ2-7; possible D gene TRBD1, 7 bases. V was shortened by 5 bases and J by 6 bases, with 17 bases between the two germline ends. Germline V gene lookup returns CDR1 SGHTA and CDR2 FQGNSA. The CDR3 has 14 amino acids. In nucleotides, the CDR3 is TGTGCCAGCAGCGCCGACAGGGAGGTCCCCGAGCAGTACTTC. Protein sequence: CASSADREVPEQYF.

The rearrangement links TRBV6-2 or TRBV6-3 to TRBJ1-2, with a weak D call TRBD1 (6 bases). In germline, CDR1 is MNHEY, CDR2 SVGEGT. Trimming pared 0 bases from V and 2 bases from J, leaving 10 bases between. This CDR3 region has 15 residues. CDR3 loop: CASSYSRGKNYGYTF. CDR3 nucleotide sequence: TGTGCCAGCAGTTACTCCAGGGGAAAGAACTATGGCTACACCTTC.

The chain couples TRBV5-1 to TRBJ1-1; the match to TRBD1 covers 9 bases. V gave up 4 bases and J gave up 4 bases; unmatched junction bases: 5. Germline loops: CDR1 SGHRS, CDR2 YFSETQ. The CDR3 consists of 14 residues. CDR3 loop: CASSPTGGVTEAFF. The DNA for the CDR3 is TGCGCCAGCAGCCCGACAGGGGGGGTCACTGAAGCTTTCTTT.

This clonotype was counted a few times. The chain links TRBV20-1 to TRBJ1-2, with D perhaps TRBD1 (5 bases). V dropped 0 bases and J dropped 4 bases, with 15 bases sitting between them. The CDR3 covers 15 residues. Germline values: CDR1 DFQATT, CDR2 SNEGSKA (reference sequence). Here the CDR3 reads CSARDPLGAVYGYTF. The CDR3, as DNA: TGCAGTGCTAGAGATCCTTTAGGGGCGGTCTATGGCTACACCTTC.